This section outlines one T cell receptor beta chain sequence together with its context. The data were obtained in a study of T-cell memory formation after mild COVID-19. TCRdb recomputed calls from the 5' RACE reads with MiXCR, one row per CDR3 protein. The sample shows about 250,000 distinct CDR3 sequences, 15% of them seen only once. The V end lost 3 bases, the J end lost 2 bases, and 13 bases lay between the germline ends. This CDR3 region has 16 residues. Sequencing was done on a sample of PBMCs or a T cell subset sorted from them (not recorded which). The chain recombines TRBV12-3 or TRBV12-4 with TRBJ2-2; D is possibly TRBD2 (5 bases). The sequence came from an adult woman who had mild COVID-19 (a few samples of this study predate the infection). Cell type and time point are not known. The CDR3 loop is CASSLVLVPNTGELFF. CDR3 bases: TGTGCCAGCAGTTTGGTACTAGTCCCTAACACCGGGGAGCTGTTTTTT.